This TCR beta chain comes out of a study of T cell responses to AZD1222 COVID-19 vaccine. This clone was found once. Its target is not known. CDR3 length: 13 amino acids. Trimming took off 11 bases at V and 0 bases at J, with 10 bases between the two ends. Produced via immunoSEQ multiplex PCR; TCRdb's table is partial and in-frame only. The sample lists some 130,000 clones; approximately 90% were seen once. Study outcomes and limitations: After two AZD1222 doses, spike-specific TCR breadth and depth rose versus day 0. Regions 160-218 and 743-854 dominated among vaccine-associated CD4 TCRs spanning spike. Nearly half of unique spike-specific TCRs reportedly avoided B.1.351 and B.1.1.7 mutated regions.

Some second doses came at about 4 weeks and others at about 12 weeks; these were pooled. The rearrangement uses TRBV12-3 or TRBV12-4 and TRBJ2-2, with D uncertain. This clonotype was obtained from an adult who received the AZD1222 COVID-19 vaccine. Sequencing was performed on peripheral blood, taken 28 days after the second AZD1222 dose. DNA of the CDR3: TGTGCCGGACGGGCAACGAACACCGGGGAGCTGTTTTTT. It translates to CAGRATNTGELFF.